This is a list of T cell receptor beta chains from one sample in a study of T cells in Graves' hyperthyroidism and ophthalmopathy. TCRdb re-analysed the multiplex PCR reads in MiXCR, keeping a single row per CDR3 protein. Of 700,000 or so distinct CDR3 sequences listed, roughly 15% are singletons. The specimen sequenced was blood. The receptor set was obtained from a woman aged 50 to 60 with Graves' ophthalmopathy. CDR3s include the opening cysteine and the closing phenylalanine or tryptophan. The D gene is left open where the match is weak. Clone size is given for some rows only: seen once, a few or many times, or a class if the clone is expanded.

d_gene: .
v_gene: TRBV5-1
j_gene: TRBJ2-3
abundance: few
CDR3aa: CASSLEVESDTQYF
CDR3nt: TGCGCCAGCAGCTTGGAGGTAGAATCAGATACGCAGTATTTT

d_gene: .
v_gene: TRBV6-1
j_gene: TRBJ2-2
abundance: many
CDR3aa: CASKGRQHTGELFF
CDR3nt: TGTGCCAGCAAAGGGAGACAACACACCGGGGAGCTGTTTTTT

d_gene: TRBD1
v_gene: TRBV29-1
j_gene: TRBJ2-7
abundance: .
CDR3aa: CSVKTGQGTMSNEQYF
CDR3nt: TGCAGCGTCAAGACGGGACAGGGTACAATGAGCAACGAGCAGTACTTC

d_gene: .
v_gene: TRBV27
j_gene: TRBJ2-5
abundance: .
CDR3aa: CASKSRWETQYF
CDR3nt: TGTGCCAGCAAGAGTAGATGGGAGACCCAGTACTTC

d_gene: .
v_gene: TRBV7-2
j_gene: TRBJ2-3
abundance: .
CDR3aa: CASSSTALTDTQYF
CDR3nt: TGTGCCAGCAGCTCGACTGCCCTCACAGATACGCAGTATTTT

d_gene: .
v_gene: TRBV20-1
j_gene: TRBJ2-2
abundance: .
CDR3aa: CSAGGPGELFF
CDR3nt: TGCAGTGCTGGGGGTCCCGGGGAGCTGTTTTTT

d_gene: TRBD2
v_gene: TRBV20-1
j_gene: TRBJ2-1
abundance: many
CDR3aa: CSARVILAGVYNEQFF
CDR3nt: TGCAGTGCTAGAGTGATACTAGCGGGAGTTTACAATGAGCAGTTCTTC

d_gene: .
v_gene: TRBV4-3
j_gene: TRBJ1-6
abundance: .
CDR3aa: CASSQVVGFPLHF
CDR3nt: TGCGCCAGCAGCCAAGTCGTGGGGTTCCCCCTCCACTTT

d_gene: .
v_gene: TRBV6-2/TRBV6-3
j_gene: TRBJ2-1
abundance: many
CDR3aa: CASSYSLKGSYNEQFF
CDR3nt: TGTGCCAGCAGTTACTCTCTTAAGGGTTCCTACAATGAGCAGTTCTTC

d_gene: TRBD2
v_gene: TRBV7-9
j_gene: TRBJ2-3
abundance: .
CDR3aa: CASSRGLPGLAGGSDTQYF
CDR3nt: TGTGCCAGCAGCCGAGGTTTACCGGGACTAGCGGGAGGTTCAGATACGCAGTATTTT

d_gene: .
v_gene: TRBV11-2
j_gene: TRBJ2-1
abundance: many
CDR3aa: CASSDRTLSGENEQFF
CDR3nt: TGTGCCAGCAGCGATCGAACTTTATCGGGGGAGAATGAGCAGTTCTTC

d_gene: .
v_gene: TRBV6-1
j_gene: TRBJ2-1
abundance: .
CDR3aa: CASFSLSSYNEQFF
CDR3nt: TGTGCCAGCTTTAGTTTAAGCTCCTACAATGAGCAGTTCTTC

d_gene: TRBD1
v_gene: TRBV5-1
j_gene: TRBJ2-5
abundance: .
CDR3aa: CASSLDGQGYQETQYF
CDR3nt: TGCGCCAGCAGCTTGGATGGACAGGGGTACCAAGAGACCCAGTACTTC

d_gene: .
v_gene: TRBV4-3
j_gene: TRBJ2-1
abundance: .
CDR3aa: CASSLHPRTDYNEQFF
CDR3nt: TGCGCCAGCAGCCTCCACCCCAGGACAGACTACAATGAGCAGTTCTTC

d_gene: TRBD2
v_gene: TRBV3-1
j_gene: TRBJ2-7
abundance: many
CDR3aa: CASSQNNPHSLAGGGEQYF
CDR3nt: TGTGCCAGCAGCCAAAACAACCCCCATTCGCTAGCGGGAGGGGGCGAGCAGTACTTC

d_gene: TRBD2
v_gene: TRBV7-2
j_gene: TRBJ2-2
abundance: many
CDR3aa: CASSLRVAGVAGELFF
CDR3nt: TGTGCCAGCAGCTTGCGGGTAGCGGGAGTTGCCGGGGAGCTGTTTTTT

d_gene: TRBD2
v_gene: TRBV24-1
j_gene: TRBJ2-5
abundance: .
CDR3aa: CATSVGLAGETQYF
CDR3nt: TGTGCCACCAGTGTCGGACTAGCGGGAGAGACCCAGTACTTC

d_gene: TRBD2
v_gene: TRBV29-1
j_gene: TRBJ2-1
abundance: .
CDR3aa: CSVIAGNSYNEQFF
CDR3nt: TGCAGCGTCATAGCGGGGAATTCCTACAATGAGCAGTTCTTC

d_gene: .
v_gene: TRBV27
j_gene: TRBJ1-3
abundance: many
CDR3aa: CASKVGNTIYF
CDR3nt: TGTGCCAGCAAGGTGGGAAACACCATATATTTT

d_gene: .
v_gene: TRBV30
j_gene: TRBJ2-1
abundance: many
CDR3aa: CALDPGTYTVRQFF
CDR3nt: TGTGCTCTAGACCCTGGCACCTACACCGTCAGGCAGTTCTTC

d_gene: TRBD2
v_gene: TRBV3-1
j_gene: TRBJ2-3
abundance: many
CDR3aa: CASSQDGLGTDTQYF
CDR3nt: TGTGCCAGCAGCCAAGATGGACTAGGCACAGATACGCAGTATTTT

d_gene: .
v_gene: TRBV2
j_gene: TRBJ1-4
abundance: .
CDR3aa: CARTNRVGEKLFF
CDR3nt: TGTGCCAGGACGAACAGGGTTGGTGAAAAACTGTTTTTT

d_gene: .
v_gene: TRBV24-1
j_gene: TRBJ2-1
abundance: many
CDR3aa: CATSDLGKSSYNEQFF
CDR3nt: TGTGCCACCAGTGATTTGGGCAAGAGCTCCTACAATGAGCAGTTCTTC

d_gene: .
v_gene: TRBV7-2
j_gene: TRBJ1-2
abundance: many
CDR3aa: CASSLERQGNYGYTF
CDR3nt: TGTGCCAGCAGCTTAGAACGGCAGGGCAACTATGGCTACACCTTC

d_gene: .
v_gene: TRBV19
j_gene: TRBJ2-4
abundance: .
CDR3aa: CASSIPIGVGRGIQYF
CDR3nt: TGTGCCAGTAGTATCCCAATAGGGGTCGGACGTGGCATTCAGTACTTC

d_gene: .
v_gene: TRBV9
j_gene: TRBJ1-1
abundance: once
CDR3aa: CASSGGGTEALF
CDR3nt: TGTGCCAGCAGCGGGGGGGGTACTGAAGCTCTCTTT

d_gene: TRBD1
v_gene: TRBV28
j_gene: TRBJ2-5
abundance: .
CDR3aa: CASSRTTGQNQETQYF
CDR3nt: TGTGCCAGCAGTCGAACCACGGGACAGAACCAAGAGACCCAGTACTTC

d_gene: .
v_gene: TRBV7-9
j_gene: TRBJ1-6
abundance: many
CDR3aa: CASSLVRESPLHF
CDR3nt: TGTGCCAGCAGCTTAGTTCGGGAATCACCCCTCCACTTT

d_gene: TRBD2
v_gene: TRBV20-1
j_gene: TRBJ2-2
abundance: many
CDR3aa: CSASVGGRGTGELFF
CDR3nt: TGCAGTGCTAGCGTCGGCGGGAGAGGTACCGGGGAGCTGTTTTTT

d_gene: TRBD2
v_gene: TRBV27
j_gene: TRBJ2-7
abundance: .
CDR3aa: CASIPLGGGAEQYF
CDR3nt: TGTGCCAGCATTCCCCTTGGCGGGGGAGCCGAGCAGTACTTC

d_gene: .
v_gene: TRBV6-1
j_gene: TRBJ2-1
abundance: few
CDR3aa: CASSGLNEQFF
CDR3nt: TGTGCCAGCAGTGGGCTCAATGAGCAGTTCTTC

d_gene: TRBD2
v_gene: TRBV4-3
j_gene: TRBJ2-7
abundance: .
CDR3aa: CASSHTTSGTYEQYF
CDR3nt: TGCGCCAGCAGCCATACGACTAGCGGAACCTACGAGCAGTACTTC

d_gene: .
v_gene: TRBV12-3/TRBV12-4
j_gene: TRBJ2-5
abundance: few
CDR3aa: CASSLVDEETQYF
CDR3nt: TGTGCCAGCAGTTTAGTTGATGAAGAGACCCAGTACTTC

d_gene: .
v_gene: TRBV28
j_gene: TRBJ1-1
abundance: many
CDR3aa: CASSVGGESSEAFF
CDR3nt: TGTGCCAGCAGTGTCGGGGGCGAAAGCTCTGAAGCTTTCTTT

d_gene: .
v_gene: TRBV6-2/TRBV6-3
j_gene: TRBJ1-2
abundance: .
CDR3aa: CASSYSTLRHYGYTF
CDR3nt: TGTGCCAGCAGTTACTCGACACTGAGGCACTATGGCTACACCTTC

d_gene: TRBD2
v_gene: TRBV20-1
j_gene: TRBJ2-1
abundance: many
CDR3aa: CSAYGRSYNEQFF
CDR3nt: TGCAGTGCTTACGGGAGGAGCTACAATGAGCAGTTCTTC

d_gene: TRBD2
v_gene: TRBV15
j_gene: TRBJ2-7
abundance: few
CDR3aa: CATSRGVTSGSGYEQYF
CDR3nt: TGTGCCACCAGCAGAGGAGTTACTAGCGGGAGTGGCTACGAGCAGTACTTC

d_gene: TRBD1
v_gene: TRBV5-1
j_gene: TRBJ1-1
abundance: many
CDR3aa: CASSLGTGGPNTEAFF
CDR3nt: TGCGCCAGCAGCTTGGGCACAGGGGGACCAAACACTGAAGCTTTCTTT

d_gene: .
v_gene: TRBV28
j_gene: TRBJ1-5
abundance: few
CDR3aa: CASSQGIQPQHF
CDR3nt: TGTGCCAGCAGTCAGGGTATTCAGCCCCAGCATTTT

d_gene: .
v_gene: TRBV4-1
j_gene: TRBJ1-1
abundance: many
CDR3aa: CASSHPPLEKGGNTEAFF
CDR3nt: TGCGCCAGCAGCCATCCACCTCTTGAGAAGGGAGGGAACACTGAAGCTTTCTTT

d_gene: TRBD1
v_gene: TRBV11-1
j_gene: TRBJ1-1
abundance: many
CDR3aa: CASSLASDRVGTEAFF
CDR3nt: TGTGCCAGCAGCTTAGCCTCAGACAGGGTGGGCACTGAAGCTTTCTTT

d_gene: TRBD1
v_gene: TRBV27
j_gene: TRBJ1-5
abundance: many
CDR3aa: CASSLIGGLQPQHF
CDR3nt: TGTGCCAGCAGTTTAATAGGGGGCCTTCAGCCCCAGCATTTT

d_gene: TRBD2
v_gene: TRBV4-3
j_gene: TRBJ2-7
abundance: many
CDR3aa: CASSPHGTSSYEQYF
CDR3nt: TGCGCCAGCAGCCCCCACGGGACTAGCAGCTACGAGCAGTACTTC

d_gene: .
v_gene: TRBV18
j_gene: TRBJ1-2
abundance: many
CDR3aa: CASSPPGREGYTF
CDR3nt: TGTGCCAGCTCACCACCGGGCAGGGAAGGCTACACCTTC

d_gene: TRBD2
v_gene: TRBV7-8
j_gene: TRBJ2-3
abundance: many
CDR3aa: CASSADTGGIVDTQYF
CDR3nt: TGTGCCAGCAGCGCTGATACGGGAGGGATAGTAGATACGCAGTATTTT